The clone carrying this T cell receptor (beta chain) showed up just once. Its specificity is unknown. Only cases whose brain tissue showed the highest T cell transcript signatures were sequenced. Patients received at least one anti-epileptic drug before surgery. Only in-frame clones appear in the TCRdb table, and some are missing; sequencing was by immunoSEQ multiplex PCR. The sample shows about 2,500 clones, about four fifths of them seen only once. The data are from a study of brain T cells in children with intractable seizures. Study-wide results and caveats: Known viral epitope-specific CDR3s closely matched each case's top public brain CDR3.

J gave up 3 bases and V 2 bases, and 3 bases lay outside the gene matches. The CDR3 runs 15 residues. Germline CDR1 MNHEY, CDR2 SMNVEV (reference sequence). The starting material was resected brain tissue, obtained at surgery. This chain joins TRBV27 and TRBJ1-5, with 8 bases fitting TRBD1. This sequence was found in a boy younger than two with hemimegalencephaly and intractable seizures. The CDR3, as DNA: TGTGCCAGCAGTTTAGCCAGGGGGCTCAATCAGCCCCAGCATTTT. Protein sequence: CASSLARGLNQPQHF.